A selection of T cell receptor beta chains follows, all from one sample in a study of OX40 agonist ivuxolimab in advanced cancers. Some clones are missing from TCRdb's copy, which holds only in-frame ones; the method was immunoSEQ multiplex PCR. The sample has some 64,000 clones, roughly four fifths seen once. The specimen comprised CD4+ or CD8+ T cells sorted from blood, sampled in a trial of the OX40 agonist ivuxolimab. Every receptor here comes from an adult with an advanced solid tumor such as melanoma, head and neck, liver or kidney cancer. Each CDR3 is given with its conserved first and last residue. The D gene is left open where the match is weak. Rows may omit the clone size; those that give it use once, few, many or a size class.

>TRBV2|-|TRBJ2-6|-
CASSPLGVSGANVLTF
TGTGCCAGCAGTCCTCTCGGGGTCTCTGGGGCCAACGTCCTGACTTTC
>TRBV4-1|-|TRBJ2-4|-
CASSLGPVVPENIQYF
TGCGCCAGCAGCCTGGGGCCGGTAGTCCCCGAAAACATTCAGTACTTC
>TRBV29-1|-|TRBJ2-1|TRBD1
CSLGQDNSYNEQFF
TGCAGCCTCGGACAGGATAACTCCTACAATGAGCAGTTCTTC
>TRBV5-1|-|TRBJ2-3|-
CASSSAYTQYF
TGCGCCAGCAGTTCAGCGTACACGCAGTATTTT
>TRBV10-2|-|TRBJ1-1|-
CASSDRGTEAFF
TGCGCCAGCAGTGACAGGGGCACTGAAGCTTTCTTT
>TRBV29-1|-|TRBJ2-1|-
CSVDGKGLEQFF
TGCAGCGTTGACGGTAAGGGATTGGAGCAGTTCTTC
>TRBV11-1|-|TRBJ1-2|-
CASSTHSFNYGYTF
TGTGCCAGCAGCACTCACAGCTTTAACTATGGCTACACCTTC
>TRBV6-5|-|TRBJ2-1|-
CASSRYNEQFF
TGTGCCAGCAGCCGTTACAATGAGCAGTTCTTC
>TRBV4-1|-|TRBJ2-5|TRBD2
CASRTIGTSSETQYF
TGCGCCAGCAGGACGATCGGGACTAGCTCTGAGACCCAGTACTTC
>TRBV7-2|-|TRBJ2-1|-
CASSPQSSYNEQFF
TGTGCCAGCAGCCCCCAAAGCTCCTACAATGAGCAGTTCTTC
>TRBV5-4|-|TRBJ1-6|TRBD1
CASSLAGTENSPLHF
TGTGCCAGCAGCTTGGCTGGGACAGAAAATTCACCCCTCCACTTT
>TRBV10-1|-|TRBJ2-5|TRBD2
CASSEGRLAGTETQYF
TGCGCCAGCAGTGAGGGGCGACTAGCGGGAACAGAGACCCAGTACTTC
>TRBV25-1|-|TRBJ2-7|TRBD2
CARLADSYEQYF
TGTGCCAGACTAGCGGATTCCTACGAGCAGTACTTC
>TRBV6-6|-|TRBJ2-2|-
CATKSAGTGNTGELFF
TGTGCCACCAAATCCGCCGGGACCGGAAACACCGGGGAGCTGTTTTTT
>TRBV11-2|-|TRBJ2-5|-
CASSLDASVETQYF
TGTGCCAGCAGCTTAGATGCTAGCGTTGAGACCCAGTACTTC
>TRBV6-1|-|TRBJ2-2|-
CASRVPAGTGELFF
TGTGCCAGCAGGGTGCCGGCAGGGACCGGGGAGCTGTTTTTT
>TRBV11-3|-|TRBJ2-6|-
CASSLFGANVLTF
TGTGCCAGCAGCTTATTTGGGGCCAACGTCCTGACTTTC
>TRBV6-1|-|TRBJ1-2|-
CASSAGQGYGYTF
TGTGCCAGCAGTGCGGGGCAGGGCTATGGCTACACCTTC
>TRBV10-3|-|TRBJ2-6|TRBD1
CATGTGSSGANVLTF
TGTGCCACCGGGACAGGGTCGTCTGGGGCCAACGTCCTGACTTTC
>TRBV6-5|-|TRBJ1-2|-
CASSLARDYGYTF
TGTGCCAGCAGTTTAGCACGGGACTATGGCTACACCTTC
>TRBV27|-|TRBJ2-7|-
CASSPQGMGSEQYF
TGTGCCAGCAGTCCCCAGGGCATGGGCTCCGAGCAGTACTTC
>TRBV29-1|once|TRBJ2-6|-
CSVGGGRSGANVLTF
TGCAGCGTTGGAGGCGGGCGCTCTGGGGCCAACGTCCTGACTTTC
>TRBV6-5|-|TRBJ1-6|-
CASSSGGPGVHF
TGTGCCAGCAGTTCCGGGGGCCCGGGAGTCCACTTT
>TRBV4-1|-|TRBJ1-3|TRBD1
CASSQDGPDRGISGNTIYF
TGCGCCAGCAGCCAAGATGGACCGGACAGGGGGATCTCTGGAAACACCATATATTTT
>TRBV7-2|few|TRBJ2-7|-
CASSRTPFYEQYF
TGTGCCAGCAGCCGAACGCCGTTCTACGAGCAGTACTTC
>TRBV10-3|-|TRBJ2-2|TRBD2
CATSSGNLAAGELFF
TGTGCCACCTCAAGCGGGAACCTTGCGGCCGGGGAGCTGTTTTTT
>TRBV10-2|-|TRBJ1-2|-
CASGVGASGYTF
TGCGCCAGCGGGGTGGGGGCTAGTGGCTACACCTTC